This T cell receptor (beta chain) originates from a study of blood T cells in healthy people across ages (dated by TCRdb to about 2015). About the study as a whole: Template switching captured roughly one uniquely barcoded TCR beta cDNA molecule per two T cells in model experiments. Using deep sequencing normalized with unique cDNA molecular identifiers, the study measured how TCR beta repertoire diversity changes with age. The donors were split into four age groups: young (average roughly 15 years), middle-aged (nearly 40), aged (roughly 65) and long-lived (roughly 88). To avoid experimental bias, donors of different ages were spread randomly across the sequencing lanes. The study analyzed two additional independent replicas of 1 million unique cDNA reads from the same blood draw for two donors, one aged 18 to 30 and one aged 80 or older.

Library preparation employed 5' RACE. The instrument was an Illumina HiSeq 2500. A second PCR of 7 to 11 cycles was performed with a sample-barcoded 5' primer and a J-beta primer mix. A unique molecular identifier was introduced onto each TCR beta cDNA molecule by a template-switch 5' adaptor carrying 12 random nucleotides. Each sample yielded at least 3 million CDR3-containing paired-end reads. First-strand cDNA was synthesized from all RNA with the Mint cDNA synthesis kit, primed by a TRBC-specific oligonucleotide. After uracil-DNA glycosylase treatment, a first 18-cycle PCR used universal primers M1SS and BC2_uni_R on all cDNA. In the source study's methods: Normalization of each sample was performed by random selection of 1 million high-quality reads, each carrying a distinct molecular identifier. Reads sharing molecular identifiers were discarded rather than binned into consensus sequences. MiTCR, with a Q25 quality threshold and the strictest error-elimination algorithm, was used for CDR3 identification, clonotype clustering and error correction. A nonparametric unseen species model with Euler transformation was used to estimate lower-bound total TCR beta diversity. TCRdb itself trimmed the public reads at Q25 with fastp, ran MiXCR and retained productive beta chains. Rows merge per CDR3 protein into single entries with the most common DNA and genes. The V and J calls here are based on TCRdb, not the publication. The sample table contains approximately 900,000 distinct CDR3 sequences; only one count was recorded for roughly 48% of them. About an eighth of the sample belongs to the ten largest clones.

V loses 0 bases, J loses 3 bases, and the germline ends lie 12 bases apart. From the cysteine through the phenylalanine, the CDR3 covers 15 amino acids. Just CDR3 DNA is preserved here, 45 bases in frame from base 1. As encoded in the germline V gene (reference sequence), CDR1 is SGHKS while CDR2 is YYEKEE. As concerns this clonotype: Its target antigen remains unknown. Base quality data are lacking; no much larger clone is found one base away.

What the research found in general, with its limitations: A strong correlation was found between observed TCR beta diversity and the percentage of naive T cells measured by flow cytometry. Because donor CMV infection status was unknown, age-related changes in expanded clonotypes were potentially confounded. Conclusive comparison of naive and antigen-experienced compartments was prevented by the profiling of bulk unsorted PBMCs. As age increased, observed TCR beta diversity per million T cells dropped in a roughly linear way, and a significant reduction was already evident by age about 36. The long-lived group showed more naive CD4+ T cells, fewer expanded clones and increased TCR diversity than the aged group, suggesting age selection. Estimates of total diversity based on one million sequenced T cells were regarded as lower bounds and as underestimates.

The donors were 40 or so Caucasian individuals from Russia, aged roughly 6 to 100 years, who were systemically healthy. Around 10 milliliters of peripheral blood were collected from each donor into EDTA-treated Vacutainer tubes. Ficoll-Paque density-gradient centrifugation was used to isolate PBMCs, with at least 6 million per sample. Trizol reagent was used to extract total RNA from PBMCs, with at least 6 micrograms per sample. Naive CD45RAhigh/CD27high T cell percentages were measured by flow cytometry on a PBMC aliquot from every donor. The receptor was isolated from a man aged 30 to 45 in good health. The rearrangement combines TRBV5-5 with TRBJ1-1; the best D guess is TRBD1, with 5 bases matching. Sequenced input: blood. The CDR3 amino acid sequence is: CASSLGWGLDTEAFF. The DNA sequence is as follows: TGTGCCAGCAGCTTGGGCTGGGGGTTGGACACTGAAGCTTTCTTT. Outside the CDR3, residues come from the reference TRBV5-5 and TRBJ1-1 proteins, so the full variable domain is: DAGVTQSPTHLIKTRGQQVTLRCSPISGHKSVSWYQQVLGQGPQFIFQYYEKEERGRGNFPDRFSARQFPNYSSELNVNALLLGDSALYLCASSLGWGLDTEAFFGQGTRLTVV.